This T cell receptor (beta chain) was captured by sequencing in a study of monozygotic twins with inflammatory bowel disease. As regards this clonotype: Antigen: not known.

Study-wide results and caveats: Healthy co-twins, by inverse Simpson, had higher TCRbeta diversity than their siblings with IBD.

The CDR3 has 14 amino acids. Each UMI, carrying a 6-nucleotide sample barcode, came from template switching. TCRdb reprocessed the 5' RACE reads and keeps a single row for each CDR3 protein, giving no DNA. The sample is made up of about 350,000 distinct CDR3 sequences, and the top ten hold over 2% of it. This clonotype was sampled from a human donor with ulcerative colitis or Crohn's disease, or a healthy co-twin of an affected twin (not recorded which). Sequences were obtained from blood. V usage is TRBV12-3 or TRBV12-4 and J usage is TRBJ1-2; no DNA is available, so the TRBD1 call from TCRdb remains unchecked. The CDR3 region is CASRGDRSNYGYTF.